The subject of this entry is one T cell receptor beta chain. Its target is unknown. TCRdb keeps only in-frame clones here, not all; method: immunoSEQ multiplex PCR. This table has approximately 2.1 million clones, over 85% appearing once. Negatively enriched CD4+ T cells were divided by CD45RA into naive and memory. The sample originates from a study of shared clonotypes between healthy human individuals. The length of the CDR3 is 14 residues. In germline, CDR1 is MGHDK, CDR2 SYGVNS. V lost 5 bases, J lost 6 bases, and 9 bases stayed unmatched. Broader study findings: Around 5% of naive CD4 clonotypes were common to a handful of donors.

The sequenced sample consisted of naive CD4+ T cells from PBMCs. Indicated subset: CD45RA+ positively selected. The chain uses TRBV25-1 and TRBJ1-2; TRBD1 aligns across 7 bases. The clonotype was recovered from a man younger than 30 in good health. Some clones in this sample may be carry-over from other donors' samples. CDR3 sequence: CASSTSQGRNGYTF. The CDR3 nucleotides are TGTGCCAGCAGTACGTCACAGGGGAGGAATGGCTACACCTTC.